In its sample, the clone carrying this T cell receptor beta chain was seen once. The record originates from a study of preoperative IRX-2 immunotherapy in early breast cancer. Germline-derived CDR1 and CDR2 are SGDLS and YYNGEE. The CDR3 has 14 amino acids. V was shortened by 3 bases and J by 2 bases, with 10 bases between the two germline ends. Clones were read by immunoSEQ multiplex PCR, and TCRdb kept only the in-frame ones, dropping some. The sample yields more than 50,000 clones, approximately 94% seen once. The treatment was: preoperative locoregional IRX-2 cytokine immunotherapy. Preoperative locoregional IRX-2 cytokine immunotherapy was tested in the phase Ib source study.

The chain employs TRBV9 and TRBJ2-3; TRBD2 is a possible D gene (6 bases). The sample was collected from a patient treated with IRX-2 immunotherapy. The clonotype originates from a human donor with breast cancer. The CDR3 loop is CASSAGGITDTQYF. DNA of the CDR3: TGTGCCAGCAGCGCTGGGGGGATCACAGATACGCAGTATTTT. Together with reference TRBV9 and TRBJ2-3, the CDR3 gives the full variable domain: DSGVTQTPKHLITATGQRVTLRCSPRSGDLSVYWYQQSLDQGLQFLIQYYNGEERAKGNILERFSAQQFPDLHSELNLSSLELGDSALYFCASSAGGITDTQYFGPGTRLTVL.